The subject of this entry is one T cell receptor (beta chain). Its recognized antigen is unknown. The record has no base qualities; no much larger clone is one base away. The immunoSEQ Assay was used to sequence TCRbeta CDR3 regions. After extraction, genomic DNA underwent amplification by bias-controlled multiplex PCR, followed by high-throughput sequencing. In the paper's pipeline: Collapsing and filtering of sequences were performed to quantify the absolute abundance of each unique TCRbeta CDR3 region. T cell fraction was estimated by normalization of TCRbeta template counts to usable DNA, with usable DNA being measured through amplification of reference genes present in all nucleated cells. Repertoire TCRs were annotated as SARS-CoV-2-specific by exact matching of V gene, CDR3 amino acid sequence and J gene to a known reactive TCR set. The reference SARS-CoV-2 TCR set came from MIRA and was filtered for enrichment in COVID-19-positive ImmuneCODE repertoires, removing public or cross-reactive TCRs. Using the MIRA antigens, annotated TCRs were further analysed by specific ORF or by position within an ORF. Breadth was defined as the number of annotated unique rearrangements divided by the total number of unique productive rearrangements, and depth was defined as the summed frequency of the annotated unique rearrangements. Group comparisons of TCR breadth used two-sided Wilcoxon rank-sum tests. Sourced from immuneACCESS, this table was stored by TCRdb with only in-frame sequences that have V and J called. A share of the clones is absent; for the studies checked, an unresolved V gene accounts for under half, and the remainder has no known explanation. The D gene and trimming were derived from the DNA, and the V and J assignments and clone size from that table. For this sample there are hundreds of thousands of clones; approximately 92% appear just once. The ten largest clones add up to over 2.5% of the sample.

This specimen belongs to a study of Ad26.COV2.S vaccination and SARS-CoV-2 variants (dated by TCRdb to about 2021). The study in broad terms: Donors in the vaccine arm were drawn from COV1001, a multicentre, randomized, double-blind, placebo-controlled phase I-IIa trial testing Ad26.COV2.S in healthy adults. Dosing of Ad26.COV2.S was intramuscular, at either 5x10^10 or 1x10^11 viral particles, delivered as one shot or as two shots spaced 56 days apart. TCRbeta repertoire sequencing was used to assess the specificity and breadth of SARS-CoV-2-reactive T cell receptors after Ad26.COV2.S vaccination. The TCR-sequenced set comprised approximately 30 samples: some 20 Ad26.COV2.S vaccine recipients, 5 placebo recipients and 8 SARS-CoV-2 convalescent individuals. Trial participants were randomized into five groups of five, in which low-dose or high-dose Ad26.COV2.S was given once or twice, or placebo was given on both occasions. Investigators did not know the trial group allocation while performing experiments and assessing outcomes.

The treatment or condition label of this sample denotes: some 20 received Ad26.COV2.S at low or high dose, single or two shots; five or six received placebo; per-sample allocation not given. Repertoires of vaccine and placebo recipients were sequenced from samples taken on day 63 after the first injection. In Cohort 1b, 25 to 30 adults aged 18-55 years were enrolled at a single site in Boston, USA, between 29 July and 7 August 2020. Ad26.COV2.S consisted of a replication-incompetent adenovirus type 26 vector by which a prefusion-stabilized SARS-CoV-2 spike protein from the original Wuhan strain was expressed. Study-wide findings and limitations: Vaccine and placebo recipients had similar non-spike TCR breadth, a finding consistent with the vaccine containing only spike. Compared with placebo recipients, Ad26.COV2.S recipients showed higher spike-specific TCR breadth (P = 0.0014). The study was not powered to compare responses between vaccine doses or regimens. The authors noted that total T cell responses may have been underestimated by the TCR breadth and depth analyses. After vaccination, substantial breadth of spike-specific CD8+ and CD4+ T cell responses was reported.

The CDR3 sequence holds 12 residues, the cysteine and phenylalanine included. Just CDR3 DNA is preserved here, 36 bases in frame from base 1. The V and J ends are trimmed by 6 bases and 5 bases, leaving 10 bases between them. The CDR1 and CDR2 encoded by the germline V gene are MDHEN and SYDVKM. This receptor was taken from a person aged 18-65 years who received the Ad26.COV2.S COVID-19 vaccine or a placebo. This chain joins TRBV28 to TRBJ1-2; TRBD1 is a possible D gene, resting on 5 matching bases. This material consisted of peripheral blood, taken in a trial of Ad26.COV2.S vaccine versus placebo. The CDR3 loop reads CASRRQGYGYTF. The bases are TGTGCCAGCAGACGCCAGGGATATGGCTACACCTTC.